The 15 T cell receptor beta chains presented below share a single source sample, sequenced in a study of Ad26.COV2.S vaccination and SARS-CoV-2 variants. The sample's treatment: 19 received Ad26.COV2.S at low or high dose, single or two shots; 5 received placebo; per-sample allocation not given. Samples analyzed were those drawn on day 63 after the first vaccine or placebo injection. Assay used: immunoSEQ multiplex PCR; TCRdb lists only in-frame clones, some missing. Of about 370,000 clones listed, 80% to 90% are singletons. The sample in question was peripheral blood, obtained in a trial of Ad26.COV2.S vaccine versus placebo. These receptors were taken from a person between 18 and 60 years old who received the Ad26.COV2.S COVID-19 vaccine or a placebo.

This sequence joins TRBV18 and TRBJ2-5; TRBD1 agrees at 8 bases. Germline trimming cut 3 bases from V and 0 bases from J; bases unmatched to any gene: 0. Germline-derived CDR1 and CDR2 are KGHSH and LQKENI. The CDR3 is 14 amino acids. The CDR3 here is CASSPDRDQETQYF. In DNA, the CDR3 is TGTGCCAGCTCACCGGACAGGGACCAAGAGACCCAGTACTTC. Looking up the rest from reference TRBV18 and TRBJ2-5 gives the full variable domain: NAGVMQNPRHLVRRRGQEARLRCSPMKGHSHVYWYRQLPEEGLKFMVYLQKENIIDESGMPKERFSAEFPKEGPSILRIQQVVRGDSAAYFCASSPDRDQETQYFGPGTRLLVL.

This clone has only a few counts. V usage is TRBV2 and J usage is TRBJ1-1; possible D gene TRBD1, 6 bases. Germline V gives CDR1 SNHLY, CDR2 FYNNEI. The CDR3 covers 15 residues. The V end was cut by 7 bases, the J end by 4 bases, with 19 bases between. DNA of the CDR3: TGTGCCAGCACTCCCCAGGGGCGTGTGGTCACTGAAGCTTTCTTT. This encodes CASTPQGRVVTEAFF.

The rearrangement links TRBV30 to TRBJ2-3; a possible D gene is TRBD2 (6 bases). Germline V gives CDR1 GTSNPN, CDR2 SVGIG (reference sequence). The CDR3 is 14 amino acids. V was pared by 2 bases and J by 0 bases, with 9 bases between. This CDR3 is CAWSTGSSTDTQYF. The CDR3 region has the DNA TGTGCCTGGAGTACCGGGAGTAGCACAGATACGCAGTATTTT. The complete variable domain, with remaining parts taken from reference TRBV30 and TRBJ2-3, reads SQTIHQWPATLVQPVGSPLSLECTVEGTSNPNLYWYRQAAGRGLQLLFYSVGIGQISSEVPQNLSASRPQDRQFILSSKKLLLSDSGFYLCAWSTGSSTDTQYFGPGTRLTVL.

This clone occurred a few times. The chain employs TRBV10-3 and TRBJ2-7; D not certain. The CDR3 covers 16 residues. CDR1 ENHRY and CDR2 SYGVKD come from the germline V gene. Trimming pared 3 bases from V and 0 bases from J, leaving 15 bases between. The CDR3 region has the DNA TGTGCCATCAGTGATAGTGGTAGCAGACCCTCCTACGAGCAGTACTTC. Amino acids: CAISDSGSRPSYEQYF.

The V and J genes are TRBV7-9 and TRBJ2-7; possible D gene TRBD2, 6 bases. The CDR3 loop spans 15 amino acids. The V and J ends lost 0 bases and 4 bases respectively, with 13 bases between them. CDR1 is SEHNR, CDR2 FQNEAQ, per germline (reference sequence). Here the CDR3 reads CASSLARVGGYEQYF. The CDR3 region has the DNA TGTGCCAGCAGCTTAGCGAGGGTTGGGGGGTACGAGCAGTACTTC. Complete variable domain (other parts from reference TRBV7-9 and TRBJ2-7): DTGVSQNPRHKITKRGQNVTFRCDPISEHNRLYWYRQTLGQGPEFLTYFQNEAQLEKSRLLSDRFSAERPKGSFSTLEIQRTEQGDSAMYLCASSLARVGGYEQYFGPGTRLTVT.

The chain recombines TRBV29-1 with TRBJ1-1, with unresolved D. Germline V gives CDR1 SQVTM, CDR2 ANQGSEA. With 4 bases removed from V and 1 base from J, the gap between germline ends came to 16 bases. This CDR3 is built from 15 residues. This CDR3 reads CSVGSSQVRNTEAFF. CDR3 bases: TGCAGCGTTGGGTCCTCACAAGTCCGGAACACTGAAGCTTTCTTT.

The J gene is TRBJ2-5, the V gene TRBV5-4; D might be TRBD1 (6 bases). V dropped 1 base and J dropped 3 bases, with 10 bases sitting between them. The V gene's germline CDR1 is SGHNT and CDR2 YYREEE (reference sequence). This CDR3 region has 14 residues. In DNA, the CDR3 is TGTGCCAGCAGCTTGCTAGAGGGGGAAGAGACCCAGTACTTC. It yields the protein CASSLLEGEETQYF.

This rearrangement joins TRBV3-1 (or the pseudogene TRBV3-2) to TRBJ1-2; D is undetermined. This CDR3 has 15 amino acids. The germline V gene encodes CDR1 LGHDT and CDR2 YNNKEL (reference sequence). Trimming removed 2 bases from V and 8 bases from J, with 18 bases in between. CDR3 bases: TGTGCCAGCAGCCAATTAGAGCGGACCGGGTCCGGCTACACCTTC. This sequence encodes CASSQLERTGSGYTF.

The chain uses TRBV6-5 and TRBJ1-3; 7 nucleotides align to TRBD1. V shed 5 bases and J 2 bases; nucleotides not matched to a gene: 3. The CDR3 runs to 14 residues. Germline CDR1 MNHEY, CDR2 SVGAGI. The CDR3 region has the DNA TGTGCCAGCAGTACAGGGGAAACTGGAAACACCATATATTTT. It is translated as CASSTGETGNTIYF.

The chain links TRBV7-9 to TRBJ1-1; TRBD1 is a possible D gene (5 bases). V was cut by 1 base and J by 8 bases, with 11 bases left in between. Germline V gene lookup returns CDR1 SEHNR and CDR2 FQNEAQ (reference sequence). This CDR3 has 13 residues. The CDR3 reads CASSLEAQEEAFF. CDR3 coding DNA: TGTGCCAGCAGCTTAGAGGCACAGGAAGAAGCTTTCTTT.

The genes are TRBV19 and TRBJ1-4, with TRBD1 matching 7 bases. J was trimmed by 6 bases and V by 4 bases; bases with no gene match: 8. This CDR3 comprises 15 residues. Germline V gene sequence: CDR1 LNHDA, CDR2 SQIVND (reference sequence). The CDR3 DNA reads TGTGCCAGTAGTAACCGACAGGGCGGTGATGAAAAACTGTTTTTT. This encodes CASSNRQGGDEKLFF.

The rearrangement uses TRBV5-1 and TRBJ1-6; D is ambiguous. Trimming left V 4 bases short and J 7 bases short, with 12 bases between. The CDR3 has 14 amino acids. Germline V CDR1 and CDR2: SGHRS, YFSETQ. CDR3: CASSIETVNSPLHF. The CDR3 nucleotides are TGCGCCAGCAGCATAGAGACGGTAAATTCACCCCTCCACTTT.

This sequence joins TRBV6-4 and TRBJ2-7; TRBD1 matches at 8 bases. The CDR3 has 15 residues. Germline trimming cut 5 bases from V and 2 bases from J; bases unmatched to any gene: 8. Per the germline V gene, CDR1 is MRHNA and CDR2 is SNTAGT. The chain's CDR3 is CASSLQGVGPYEQYF. The CDR3 nucleotides are TGTGCCAGCAGTCTACAGGGGGTCGGGCCCTACGAGCAGTACTTC.

This chain links TRBV25-1 with TRBJ2-4; D perhaps matches TRBD2 (6 bases). The CDR3 totals 13 residues. CDR1 MGHDK and CDR2 SYGVNS come from the germline V gene. V gave up 7 bases and J gave up 7 bases, with 14 bases separating them. The CDR3, as DNA: TGTGCCAGCAAGGGACTCCCTGGGAACATTCAGTACTTC. Amino acids: CASKGLPGNIQYF.

The V gene is TRBV30, the J gene TRBJ1-2; 9 bases are shared with TRBD1. The CDR3 runs to 11 residues. Germline lookup yields CDR1 GTSNPN and CDR2 SVGIG (reference sequence). The junction had 6 bases not matched to a gene; V was cut back by 8 bases and J by 8 bases. The CDR3 reads CARRDREGYTF. DNA of the CDR3: TGTGCCCGCCGGGACAGGGAAGGCTACACCTTC.